This TCR beta chain was identified during a study of CD8+ T cells in alopecia areata. Germline values: CDR1 SQVTM, CDR2 ANQGSEA. Trimming removed 0 bases from V and 2 bases from J, with 8 bases in between. This CDR3 has 14 amino acids. RNA, once extracted, was reverse transcribed into cDNA for use as the sequencing template. Using immunoSEQ multiplex PCR, the repertoire was profiled, and TCRdb retains in-frame clones only, with some absent. The sample holds a few hundred thousand clones, approximately 70% seen once. The treatment is: oral pan-JAK inhibitor, 5-10 mg twice daily. This chain joins TRBV29-1 and TRBJ2-1; the D gene is possibly TRBD2 (6 bases). This specimen consisted of CD4+ T cells sorted from blood, obtained at approximately week 42, from a patient treated with tofacitinib. The receptor was derived from a human donor with alopecia areata. CDR3 sequence (DNA): TGCAGCGTTGAAGAGCCGGGGGCCTACAATGAGCAGTTCTTC. This translates into CSVEEPGAYNEQFF.